Presented here are 8 T cell receptor beta chains from one specimen sequenced in a study of early T cells in non-severe SARS-CoV-2 infection. A single record per CDR3 protein comes from TCRdb applying MiXCR to the 5' RACE reads. This sample has over 60,000 distinct CDR3 sequences; about 9% occur once, and the top ten carry 5.9%. Material: whole blood. Receptors originate from an adult who was a healthcare worker with PCR-confirmed SARS-CoV-2 infection or an uninfected control (not recorded which).

Ten or more counts support this clonotype. V and J are TRBV15 and TRBJ2-7; TRBD1 is a possible D gene (5 bases). The V end was cut by 0 bases, the J end by 2 bases, with 8 bases between. This CDR3 has 14 residues. Germline-derived CDR1 and CDR2 are LNHNV and YYDKDF (reference sequence). The CDR3 loop is CATSRDLRAYEQYF. The CDR3 DNA reads as TGTGCCACCAGCAGAGATCTCAGGGCCTACGAGCAGTACTTC.

This clonotype was counted many times. V usage is TRBV28 and J usage is TRBJ2-3; 7 bases are a match to TRBD1. Germline V gene sequence: CDR1 MDHEN, CDR2 SYDVKM. J was trimmed by 2 bases and V by 5 bases; bases with no gene match: 10. CDR3 length: 16 amino acids. CDR3 in amino acids: CASSPIGTVYTDTQYF. For the CDR3, the DNA is TGTGCCAGCAGTCCCATTGGGACAGTCTACACAGATACGCAGTATTTT.

This chain links TRBV24-1 with TRBJ2-3; TRBD2 matches at 13 bases. The V gene's germline CDR1 is KGHDR and CDR2 SFDVKD. The ends lost 9 bases at V and 3 bases at J; junction bases unmatched: 5. The CDR3 has 15 residues. CDR3 sequence reads: CATSRLAGGTDTQYF. The CDR3 nucleotides are TGTGCCACCTCTAGACTAGCGGGGGGTACAGATACGCAGTATTTT.

This clonotype turned up a few times. V and J are TRBV29-1 and TRBJ2-1; D unclear. Per the germline V gene, CDR1 is SQVTM and CDR2 is ANQGSEA. The CDR3 loop spans 16 amino acids. Trimming took 1 base from V and 0 from J, leaving 13 bases between them. CDR3 nucleotides: TGCAGCGTTGAAGGATTATCCGGAAGCTCCTACAATGAGCAGTTCTTC. It is translated as CSVEGLSGSSYNEQFF.

The chain combines TRBV3-1 with TRBJ1-1; D unresolved. V gave up 4 bases and J gave up 1 base, with 7 bases separating them. CDR1 and CDR2 from the germline V gene are LGHDT and YNNKEL (reference sequence). The CDR3 runs 13 residues. The CDR3 protein is CASSRRQNTEAFF. CDR3 coding DNA: TGTGCCAGCAGCCGGCGGCAGAACACTGAAGCTTTCTTT. The variable domain in full, with the rest retrieved from reference TRBV3-1 and TRBJ1-1, is DTAVSQTPKYLVTQMGNDKSIKCEQNLGHDTMYWYKQDSKKFLKIMFSYNNKELIINETVPNRFSPKSPDKAHLNLHINSLELGDSAVYFCASSRRQNTEAFFGQGTRLTVV.

On this clonotype itself: A read error is possible here, since a much larger clone lies one base away. CDR3 coding DNA: TGTGCCAGCAGTGGATCTAGGGGGATAATCACTGAAGCTTTCTTT. This gives the protein CASSGSRGIITEAFF. This rearrangement joins TRBV25-1 to TRBJ1-1, with D possibly TRBD1 on 6 matching bases. This CDR3 comprises 15 residues. Per germline, CDR1 MGHDK and CDR2 SYGVNS. V lost 4 bases to trimming and J lost 4 bases, with 16 bases between them.

This clonotype was recorded once. Here the CDR3 reads CAWRETGSPTGELFF. CDR3 in DNA: TGTGCCTGGAGAGAGACAGGGAGTCCCACCGGGGAGCTGTTTTTT. The chain is built from TRBV30 and TRBJ2-2; 7 nucleotides align to TRBD1. The CDR3 contains 15 residues. Germline loops: CDR1 GTSNPN, CDR2 SVGIG (reference sequence). With V trimmed by 3 bases and J by 4 bases, 8 bases remained unmatched. Variable domain in full (rest from reference TRBV30 and TRBJ2-2): SQTIHQWPATLVQPVGSPLSLECTVEGTSNPNLYWYRQAAGRGLQLLFYSVGIGQISSEVPQNLSASRPQDRQFILSSKKLLLSDSGFYLCAWRETGSPTGELFFGEGSRLTVL.

A few counts support this clonotype. V is TRBV7-2 and J is TRBJ1-6, with D possibly being TRBD1 (5 bases). The CDR3 has 15 amino acids. Trimming stripped 4 bases from V and 4 bases from J, with 11 bases between. Looked up from germline, CDR1 is SGHTA and CDR2 is FQGNSA. The CDR3 protein is CASSSVREYNSPLHF. The CDR3 DNA reads as TGTGCCAGCAGCTCCGTCAGGGAGTATAATTCACCCCTCCACTTT.